One sample yielded the 2 T cell receptor beta chains listed below, sequenced in a study of CD8 T cells in Susac syndrome. Reverse transcription of about 0.45 to 1 ug RNA was performed with random hexamers. TCRdb reanalysed the immunoSEQ multiplex PCR reads using MiXCR and keeps one entry per CDR3 protein. Of 130,000 or so distinct CDR3 sequences in the sample, roughly 95% were seen once. Material for sequencing was CD4+ T cells from PBMCs. All receptors come from a human donor with Susac syndrome.

The gene calls are TRBV28 and TRBJ1-1; D is ambiguous. This CDR3 contains 11 residues. V was trimmed by 8 bases and J by 1 base, leaving 5 bases between them. Germline V gene lookup returns CDR1 MDHEN and CDR2 SYDVKM. In nucleotides, the CDR3 is TGTGCCAGCCTAGGGAACACTGAAGCTTTCTTT. This gives the protein CASLGNTEAFF.

V is TRBV29-1 and J is TRBJ2-7; 11 nucleotides line up with TRBD2. In germline, CDR1 is SQVTM, CDR2 ANQGSEA. J lost 5 bases, V lost 4 bases, and 4 bases had no gene match. This CDR3 has 13 residues. The CDR3 loop is CSVGGLAVHEQYF. The CDR3 DNA follows: TGCAGCGTTGGGGGACTAGCGGTTCACGAGCAGTACTTC.